These T cell receptor beta chains were read from a single sample in a study of T cells expressing NK-cell markers. TCRdb reprocessed the 5' RACE reads, keeping one entry per CDR3 protein, no DNA. The table lists around 260,000 distinct CDR3 sequences, with roughly 4.2% in the top ten. Sample: blood T cells: a sorted CD56 or NKG2C T cell subset, CD4+ or CD8+ T cells, or bulk PBMC T cells (not recorded which). These TCRs come from a woman between 18 and 75 years old in good health. Both conserved end residues are part of each CDR3.

TRBV12-3/TRBV12-4,15,TRBJ2-1,CASSGPLAGPNEQFF
TRBV12-3/TRBV12-4,16,TRBJ2-7,CASSFDHLKRTYEQYF
TRBV6-5,15,TRBJ1-1,CASSYSVMVWAEAFF
TRBV29-1,13,TRBJ2-1,CSKGGGSGNEQFF
TRBV20-1,12,TRBJ2-4,CSATGLLNIQYF
TRBV5-1,15,TRBJ2-1,CASSLDDAGVDEQFF
TRBV20-1,14,TRBJ2-3,CSARLAESTDTQYF
TRBV20-1,15,TRBJ1-4,CSASWLGTPQEKLFF
TRBV3-1,14,TRBJ1-4,CASRPPGTDEKLFF
TRBV5-1,14,TRBJ2-5,CASSSGPSQETQYF
TRBV7-2,14,TRBJ2-1,CASSYITAGNEQFF
TRBV5-5,15,TRBJ1-6,CASSLGDLGNSPLHF
TRBV7-2,14,TRBJ2-2,CASMWNRETGELFF
TRBV7-2,13,TRBJ1-2,CASNPMTGFGYTF
TRBV10-1,14,TRBJ2-7,CASSEASGYYEQYF
TRBV20-1,13,TRBJ1-4,CSARGGLGEKLFF
TRBV28,17,TRBJ2-1,CASSLYSVGSSYNEQFF
TRBV7-3,16,TRBJ2-1,CASSPRAGPAYNEQFF
TRBV30,14,TRBJ2-2,CAGAAGVNTGELFF
TRBV29-1,14,TRBJ2-3,CSVELAGRSDTQYF
TRBV12-3/TRBV12-4,13,TRBJ1-2,CASSPSGGGGYTF
TRBV11-2,16,TRBJ2-1,CASSPKVLGFYNEQFF
TRBV27,16,TRBJ2-5,CASRGKLAGGAETQYF
TRBV7-2,13,TRBJ2-1,CASSSSGGLEQFF
TRBV20-1,15,TRBJ1-3,CSARPTGFSGNTIYF
TRBV6-1,16,TRBJ2-2,CASSPLSYGRAGELFF
TRBV29-1,15,TRBJ1-2,CSTEGGGTGGEGYTF
TRBV5-1,15,TRBJ2-2,CASSGTGTNTGELFF
TRBV28,15,TRBJ2-6,CASRGASEGANVLTF
TRBV27,13,TRBJ2-4,CASSGQRGDIQYF
TRBV5-1,14,TRBJ1-4,CASSMGTTNEKLFF
TRBV18,16,TRBJ2-3,CASSPPTSGRKDTQYF
TRBV7-3,14,TRBJ1-1,CASSLSGVNTEAFF
TRBV10-3,16,TRBJ1-2,CAISESKGQGAYGYTF
TRBV5-6,15,TRBJ1-5,CASSLNQYSNQPQHF
TRBV6-5,12,TRBJ1-2,CASSRDLSGYTF
TRBV10-1,13,TRBJ2-3,CASSESLGGTQYF
TRBV20-1,17,TRBJ2-7,CSARVSRVGTSGYEQYF
TRBV11-2,15,TRBJ1-6,CASRKPGRASSPLHF
TRBV14,17,TRBJ2-1,CASSQLGGTGAYNEQFF
TRBV12-3/TRBV12-4,13,TRBJ1-5,CASSLSANQPQHF
TRBV5-1,16,TRBJ2-1,CASSSRAGSSYNEQFF
TRBV7-2,16,TRBJ2-5,CASSLGTSGVQETQYF
TRBV25-1,15,TRBJ2-3,CASSAPGLARDTQYF
TRBV19,16,TRBJ2-5,CASSKLAGALQETQYF
TRBV30,11,TRBJ2-5,CAWSASETQYF
TRBV4-2,15,TRBJ1-2,CASSQDFGVGYGYTF
TRBV7-3,17,TRBJ1-5,CASSLVVVRDFGQPQHF
TRBV13,17,TRBJ2-5,CASSRRGLALGHETQYF
TRBV6-5,14,TRBJ1-2,CASSYQTGEGGYTF
TRBV5-4,15,TRBJ2-3,CASSLVAGEPHTQYF
TRBV7-2,19,TRBJ2-2,CASSLAPKKSPFYTGELFF
TRBV12-3/TRBV12-4,14,TRBJ2-2,CASSFQANTGELFF
TRBV6-5,16,TRBJ1-6,CASSYSRRLLNSPLHF
TRBV5-1,16,TRBJ1-2,CASSSGQGDNAYGYTF
TRBV5-4,11,TRBJ2-2,CASSFSVELFF
TRBV12-3/TRBV12-4,15,TRBJ2-5,CASSLRRVPRETQYF
TRBV12-3/TRBV12-4,17,TRBJ2-3,CASRHLQLADAGDTQYF
TRBV7-2,12,TRBJ1-2,CASSLGKGSYTF